This entry lists 6 T cell receptor beta chains sequenced from one sample in a study of blood T cell repertoires in COVID-19 (dated by TCRdb to between 2020 and 2021). Libraries were made using the immunoSEQ multiplex PCR assay. Not all clones reach the TCRdb copy of this immuneACCESS table, which keeps in-frame sequences only. Checked studies attribute under half of the gap to unresolved V genes and leave the rest unexplained. The sample includes 250,000 to 350,000 clones, with approximately 88% observed a single time. Of the sample, around 1% is held by the ten largest clones. The sample was PBMCs or T cells enriched from blood (not recorded which). These receptor sequences come from a woman aged 25-40 years who had recovered from COVID-19.

The chain has TRBV5-1 and TRBJ2-2, with a weak D call TRBD2 (6 bases). From germline, CDR1 is SGHRS and CDR2 YFSETQ. CDR3 length: 17 residues. The ends were cut back, 5 bases at V and 2 bases at J, with 19 bases in the middle. CDR3 DNA sequence: TGCGCCAGCAGGCGCCTCGGGACGGGAGCTAACACCGGGGAGCTGTTTTTT. Amino acid sequence: CASRRLGTGANTGELFF.

The J gene is TRBJ1-1, the V gene TRBV28, with D possibly TRBD1 on 6 matching bases. Deletions cut 5 bases from V and 1 base from J, with 17 bases between. The CDR3 spans 16 residues. CDR1 and CDR2 (germline): MDHEN, SYDVKM. The CDR3 sequence: CASSTDMETGNTEAFF. CDR3 in DNA: TGTGCCAGCAGTACCGACATGGAGACAGGGAACACTGAAGCTTTCTTT.

This rearrangement joins TRBV27 to TRBJ1-5, with 8 bases matching TRBD1. The length of the CDR3 is 14 residues. J gave up 6 bases and V 5 bases, and 6 bases lay outside the gene matches. Looked up from germline, CDR1 is MNHEY and CDR2 is SMNVEV (reference sequence). The CDR3 region is CASSDQGATQPQHF. CDR3 sequence (DNA): TGTGCCAGCAGTGATCAGGGGGCTACTCAGCCCCAGCATTTT.

V is TRBV14 and J is TRBJ2-3; possibly TRBD2 for D (5 bases). With 4 bases removed from V and 6 bases from J, the gap between germline ends came to 17 bases. Germline V gene sequence: CDR1 SGHDN, CDR2 FVKESK. The CDR3 is 15 amino acids. DNA for the CDR3: TGTGCCAGCAGCCTCACCCCCGGACTGGGGGATACGCAGTATTTT. Residues: CASSLTPGLGDTQYF.

The CDR3 DNA reads TGTGCCAGCAGCTTAGGAGCGGGGGGTGCCGGTGAGCAGTTCTTC. The encoded protein is CASSLGAGGAGEQFF. The V gene is TRBV7-9, the J gene TRBJ2-1, with 9 positions matching TRBD2. CDR3 length: 15 residues. Germline V gene lookup returns CDR1 SEHNR and CDR2 FQNEAQ (reference sequence). Germline trimming cut 1 base from V and 9 bases from J; bases unmatched to any gene: 7.

V and J are TRBV29-1 and TRBJ1-1, with 8 positions matching TRBD1. V lost 3 bases and J lost 0; bases outside the gene matches: 6. The CDR3 has 15 amino acids. In germline, CDR1 is SQVTM, CDR2 ANQGSEA. The CDR3 sequence is CSVERQGPMNTEAFF. The CDR3 DNA sequence: TGCAGCGTTGAGAGACAGGGGCCCATGAACACTGAAGCTTTCTTT.